Below are 32 T cell receptor beta chains sequenced from a single sample in a study of T cells after somatic rescue of genetic block. The protocol was immunoSEQ multiplex PCR, while the TCRdb copy is restricted to in-frame clones and leaves out a portion. Of about 120,000 clones listed, around nine tenths are singletons. Material for sequencing was peripheral blood mononuclear cells (PBMCs). These receptors originate from a woman between 18 and 30 years old.

This clone was recorded a few times. This sequence joins TRBV2 and TRBJ1-1; 10 bases match TRBD1. V shed 4 bases, J shed 1 base, and the junction held 0 bases outside the gene matches. The CDR3 runs to 14 residues. Germline assignment: CDR1 SNHLY and CDR2 FYNNEI. In nucleotides, the CDR3 is TGTGCCAGCAGTGGGACAGGGGGGAACACTGAAGCTTTCTTT. It is translated as CASSGTGGNTEAFF.

The chain combines TRBV5-1 with TRBJ2-1; D might be TRBD1 (6 bases). V lost 2 bases, J lost 2 bases, and 11 bases lay in between. The CDR3 is 15 residues long. Germline V gene sequence: CDR1 SGHRS, CDR2 YFSETQ. CDR3 residues: CASSFSGQPYNEQFF. CDR3 coding DNA: TGCGCCAGCAGCTTTTCAGGACAGCCCTACAATGAGCAGTTCTTC.

The chain uses TRBV9 and TRBJ2-1; D is undetermined. Germline V gene sequence: CDR1 SGDLS, CDR2 YYNGEE. This CDR3 spans 14 amino acids. Deletions cut 0 bases from V and 1 base from J, with 5 bases between. CDR3 region: CASSVGVSYNEQFF. The CDR3 DNA follows: TGTGCCAGCAGCGTAGGAGTATCCTACAATGAGCAGTTCTTC.

The genes are TRBV6-1 and TRBJ1-2, with D hard to call. Trimming shortened V by 3 bases and J by 5 bases, and 10 bases separated the two germline ends. Germline V gene data show CDR1 as MNHNS and CDR2 as SASEGT. The CDR3 is 13 residues long. As DNA, the CDR3 is TGTGCCAGCAGTGAGTTCAGGTTTTATGGCTACACCTTC. Residues: CASSEFRFYGYTF.

The chain recombines TRBV30 with TRBJ1-6, with unresolved D. The length of the CDR3 is 16 residues. The V end lost 2 bases, the J end lost 0 bases, and 11 bases lay between the germline ends. CDR1 and CDR2 (germline): GTSNPN, SVGIG (reference sequence). The CDR3 loop reads CAWSYTESSYNSPLHF. The CDR3 bases are TGTGCCTGGAGTTACACGGAGAGCTCCTATAATTCACCCCTCCACTTT.

This clone was observed a single time. This chain joins TRBV7-2 and TRBJ1-1, with unresolved D. The CDR3 has 14 amino acids. The germline gives CDR1 SGHTA, CDR2 FQGNSA. Trimming removed 6 bases from V and 4 bases from J, with 15 bases in between. Written as DNA, the CDR3 is TGTGCCAGCAGGCCCCCCCAGCTGGCCACTGAAGCTTTCTTT. Translated: CASRPPQLATEAFF.

The chain uses TRBV6-1 and TRBJ1-2; TRBD1 is a possible D gene (5 bases). Trimming took 1 base from V and 6 from J, leaving 12 bases between them. CDR1 is MNHNS and CDR2 is SASEGT in the germline V gene. The CDR3 length is 14 residues. The CDR3 DNA reads as TGTGCCAGCAGTGAAGTGGGGGGAAGGGATGGCTACACCTTC. Protein sequence: CASSEVGGRDGYTF.

V is TRBV10-3 and J is TRBJ2-7; 11 bases match TRBD2. J was trimmed by 3 bases and V by 0 bases; bases with no gene match: 10. The germline CDR1 and CDR2 sequences are ENHRY and SYGVKD. The CDR3 is 18 residues long. The CDR3 reads CAISESYPLAGGRYEQYF. For the CDR3, the DNA is TGTGCCATCAGTGAGTCGTACCCTCTAGCGGGGGGCCGCTACGAGCAGTACTTC.

This clone was seen a handful of times. The V gene is TRBV2, the J gene TRBJ1-1, with D maybe TRBD1 (6 bases). The CDR3 has 12 amino acids. Germline V CDR1 and CDR2: SNHLY, FYNNEI. V was cut by 7 bases and J by 5 bases, with 11 bases left in between. The CDR3 region is CASIGGRTEAFF. CDR3 nucleotides: TGTGCCAGCATAGGGGGGCGAACTGAAGCTTTCTTT.

The rearrangement links TRBV6-6 to TRBJ1-1; no reliable D call. The CDR3 contains 15 residues. The V gene lost 2 bases and the J gene lost 1 base, with 11 bases spanning the gap. Germline-derived CDR1 and CDR2 are MNHNY and SVGAGI (reference sequence). The CDR3 is CASSYVSGGNTEAFF. CDR3 sequence (DNA): TGTGCCAGCAGTTACGTTAGCGGCGGGAACACTGAAGCTTTCTTT.

The J gene is TRBJ1-2, the V gene TRBV7-8; tentatively, D is TRBD1 (5 bases). The V end lost 1 base, the J end lost 0 bases, and 9 bases lay between the germline ends. The germline V gene encodes CDR1 SGHVS and CDR2 FQNEAQ. The CDR3 length is 15 residues. DNA of the CDR3: TGTGCCAGCAGCTTAGTGGGGACCGCTAACTATGGCTACACCTTC. Translating gives CASSLVGTANYGYTF.

The sample holds a few counts of this clone. The V and J genes are TRBV2 and TRBJ1-2; D is uncertain. The length of the CDR3 is 12 residues. Germline CDR1 and CDR2: SNHLY and FYNNEI. Trimming cost V 10 bases and J 7 bases, with 16 bases left between them. CDR3 sequence: CAIGSGLGGYTF. In nucleotides, the CDR3 is TGTGCCATAGGATCTGGGCTTGGTGGCTACACCTTC.

V and J are TRBV7-2 and TRBJ1-1; TRBD1 might be the D (5 bases). The CDR3 is 15 residues long. The V end was cut by 4 bases, the J end by 1 base, with 13 bases between. Germline lookup yields CDR1 SGHTA and CDR2 FQGNSA. The CDR3 spells CASSSPPGWNTEAFF. In nucleotides, the CDR3 is TGTGCCAGCAGCTCCCCTCCAGGGTGGAACACTGAAGCTTTCTTT.

V usage is TRBV9 and J usage is TRBJ2-2, with D hard to call. This CDR3 is 15 amino acids long. Germline V gene sequence: CDR1 SGDLS, CDR2 YYNGEE. Trimming removed 0 bases from V and 1 base from J, with 7 bases in between. The CDR3 spells CASSVERLNTGELFF. DNA of the CDR3: TGTGCCAGCAGCGTAGAGCGACTGAACACCGGGGAGCTGTTTTTT.

The chain links TRBV10-3 to TRBJ2-7; D may be TRBD2 (5 bases). Germline V gene sequence: CDR1 ENHRY, CDR2 SYGVKD. The CDR3 loop spans 14 amino acids. V lost 11 bases, J lost 2 bases, and 19 bases lay in between. The CDR3 here is CASSAGQATYEQYF. DNA of the CDR3: TGTGCCTCTTCGGCGGGTCAGGCCACCTACGAGCAGTACTTC.

The chain carries TRBV28 and TRBJ2-5; maybe TRBD1 (6 bases). The CDR3 loop spans 13 amino acids. V lost 2 bases, J lost 5 bases, and 9 bases lay in between. The germline V gene has CDR1 MDHEN and CDR2 SYDVKM. This chain's CDR3 is CASSLGTPETQYF. The CDR3 DNA sequence: TGTGCCAGCAGTTTAGGGACACCGGAGACCCAGTACTTC.

The rearrangement joins TRBV9 to TRBJ1-3; the D gene is possibly TRBD1 (5 bases). The germline CDR1 and CDR2 sequences are SGDLS and YYNGEE. The CDR3 is 17 residues long. The V end lost 4 bases, the J end lost 1 base, and 18 bases lay between the germline ends. The DNA of the CDR3 is TGTGCCAGCAGCTCCGAGACAGACGTTGTGTCTGGAAACACCATATATTTT. This sequence encodes CASSSETDVVSGNTIYF.

The V gene is TRBV29-1, the J gene TRBJ2-1, with a possible D match to TRBD2 (5 bases). Germline V gene lookup returns CDR1 SQVTM and CDR2 ANQGSEA. The CDR3 spans 14 residues. Trimming removed 3 bases at V and 9 bases at J, with 18 bases between. The CDR3 coding sequence is TGCAGCGTTGATCTGGCACTCTCGGGGAGTGAGCAGTTCTTC. This codes for CSVDLALSGSEQFF.

The J gene is TRBJ2-1, the V gene TRBV15; 8 bases align to TRBD2. The CDR3 extends over 13 amino acids. With 3 bases clipped from V and 6 bases from J, the junction kept 1 base outside the gene matches. The germline V gene has CDR1 LNHNV and CDR2 YYDKDF (reference sequence). The CDR3 spells CATSRGLGNEQFF. The CDR3 DNA reads as TGTGCCACCAGCAGGGGACTAGGCAATGAGCAGTTCTTC.

The chain recombines TRBV13 with TRBJ2-5, with D hard to call. V was cut by 3 bases and J by 4 bases, with 12 bases left in between. The CDR3 consists of 14 residues. Germline CDR1 PRHDT, CDR2 FYEKMQ (reference sequence). The chain's CDR3 is CASSFSILGETQYF. For the CDR3, the DNA is TGTGCCAGCAGCTTCTCGATACTCGGAGAGACCCAGTACTTC.

The V and J genes are TRBV27 and TRBJ1-6; 8 nucleotides align to TRBD1. The CDR3 sequence is 14 residues long. Germline trimming cut 6 bases from V and 7 bases from J; bases unmatched to any gene: 5. The V gene's germline CDR1 is MNHEY and CDR2 SMNVEV (reference sequence). CDR3 sequence (DNA): TGTGCCAGCAGCTTCAGGGGGCTAAATTCACCCCTCCACTTT. This encodes CASSFRGLNSPLHF.

The chain carries TRBV19 and TRBJ2-3, with D perhaps matching TRBD2 (7 bases). V lost 9 bases and J 4 bases, leaving 14 bases between the germline ends. CDR1 LNHDA and CDR2 SQIVND come from the germline V gene (reference sequence). The CDR3 is 13 residues long. CDR3 residues: CASDGGGADTQYF. The CDR3, as DNA: TGTGCCAGCGATGGAGGGGGGGCAGATACGCAGTATTTT.

The chain recombines TRBV5-1 with TRBJ2-5; D perhaps matches TRBD2 (5 bases). The V and J ends lost 2 bases and 5 bases respectively, with 16 bases between them. This CDR3 region has 15 residues. Germline assignment: CDR1 SGHRS and CDR2 YFSETQ. CDR3 in DNA: TGCGCCAGCAGCTTAGAGTACGGGGAAGGGGAGACCCAGTACTTC. Translation gives CASSLEYGEGETQYF.

This chain uses TRBV7-8 with TRBJ2-7, with 8 nucleotides matching TRBD2. J was trimmed by 0 bases and V by 2 bases; bases with no gene match: 6. In germline, CDR1 is SGHVS, CDR2 FQNEAQ. This CDR3 comprises 16 residues. The DNA for the CDR3 is TGTGCCAGCAGCTTAACGCGGGGGGACCTCTCCTACGAGCAGTACTTC. Its protein product is CASSLTRGDLSYEQYF.

V usage is TRBV6-1 and J usage is TRBJ1-6; 9 nucleotides line up with TRBD1. Germline CDR1 MNHNS, CDR2 SASEGT. The trim removed 4 bases at V and 7 bases at J, leaving 5 bases unmatched. The CDR3 has 15 amino acids. CDR3 DNA: TGTGCCAGCAGTGGTGGACAGGGGCCGAATTCACCCCTCCACTTT. It encodes CASSGGQGPNSPLHF.

This CDR3 is CASSERRQAGTGELFF. CDR3 nucleotides: TGTGCCAGCAGTGAACGGAGGCAGGCGGGCACCGGGGAGCTGTTTTTT. This chain links TRBV6-1 with TRBJ2-2; TRBD2 is a possible D gene (5 bases). Germline CDR1 and CDR2: MNHNS and SASEGT. V was trimmed by 2 bases and J by 4 bases, leaving 14 bases between them. CDR3 size: 16 residues.

V usage is TRBV7-2 and J usage is TRBJ2-3; TRBD2 might be the D (6 bases). The V gene lost 3 bases and the J gene lost 1 base, with 11 bases spanning the gap. The CDR3 runs to 15 residues. Germline CDR1 reads SGHTA; CDR2 reads FQGNSA. The CDR3 here is CASSLISGRTDTQYF. For the CDR3, the DNA is TGTGCCAGCAGCTTGATAAGCGGGCGCACAGATACGCAGTATTTT. The entire variable domain, with the rest obtained from reference TRBV7-2 and TRBJ2-3, is as follows: GAGVSQSPSNKVTEKGKDVELRCDPISGHTALYWYRQSLGQGLEFLIYFQGNSAPDKSGLPSDRFSAERTGGSVSTLTIQRTQQEDSAVYLCASSLISGRTDTQYFGPGTRLTVL.

This sequence joins TRBV7-2 and TRBJ2-5; 16 nucleotides match TRBD2. Germline CDR1 SGHTA, CDR2 FQGNSA. V was pared by 5 bases and J by 14 bases, with 8 bases of the junction left unmatched. CDR3 length equals 14 residues. The chain's CDR3 is CASSTGTSGGASYF. As DNA, the CDR3 is TGTGCCAGCAGCACCGGGACTAGCGGGGGGGCCTCTTACTTC.

The chain is built from TRBV7-9 and TRBJ2-3; the D is unclear. Trimming removed 11 bases from V and 2 bases from J, with 11 bases in between. CDR1 and CDR2 (germline): SEHNR, FQNEAQ (reference sequence). The CDR3 is 12 amino acids. In DNA, the CDR3 is TGTGCCCTGCCCGGGCCCACAGATACGCAGTATTTT. Its protein is CALPGPTDTQYF.

The V and J genes are TRBV2 and TRBJ1-4, with D uncertain. The V gene's germline CDR1 is SNHLY and CDR2 FYNNEI. The CDR3 loop spans 13 amino acids. V dropped 6 bases and J dropped 5 bases, with 10 bases sitting between them. CDR3 region: CASSLGRNEKLFF. CDR3 coding DNA: TGTGCCAGCAGCCTGGGCAGGAATGAAAAACTGTTTTTT.

This sequence joins TRBV5-4 and TRBJ2-5; 11 bases agree with TRBD1. The CDR3 covers 13 residues. Germline V gene data show CDR1 as SGHNT and CDR2 as YYREEE (reference sequence). The trim removed 4 bases at V and 5 bases at J, leaving 1 base unmatched. CDR3 DNA: TGTGCCAGCAGCCGGGACAGGGGGGAGACCCAGTACTTC. Its protein product is CASSRDRGETQYF.

The chain combines TRBV30 with TRBJ1-3; D unresolved. V lost 4 bases to trimming and J lost 2 bases, with 6 bases between them. This CDR3 contains 12 residues. Germline V gene sequence: CDR1 GTSNPN, CDR2 SVGIG (reference sequence). CDR3 coding DNA: TGTGCCTGGACAGATCCTGGAAACACCATATATTTT. Translation: CAWTDPGNTIYF.